This TCR beta chain was obtained from a study of PD-1 blockade in classical Hodgkin lymphoma. General study points: The authors excluded patients who started nivolumab under 1 year after ASCT. There remain no defined causes for the repertoire differences, which possibly reflect disease activity or prior therapy. The CD4+ diversity rise by C4D1 was clearest in complete responders.

After autologous stem cell transplantation all patients relapsed, and prior brentuximab vedotin exposure differed between cohorts. The germline V gene encodes CDR1 SGHTA and CDR2 FQGNSA. The V gene lost 0 bases and the J gene lost 6 bases, with 16 bases spanning the gap. This CDR3 is 16 amino acids long. Notes on this clone: Its antigen is as yet unknown.

Repertoires were generated with immunoSEQ multiplex PCR, while TCRdb's copy carries only in-frame clones and drops some. The sample records approximately 89,000 clones, over 70% being singletons. The input for sequencing was peripheral blood mononuclear cells (PBMCs), taken at baseline. The source is a human donor with classical Hodgkin lymphoma. J is TRBJ2-3 and V is TRBV7-2; TRBD2 might be the D (5 bases). In nucleotides, the CDR3 is TGTGCCAGCAGCTTAGCAGCCGCCAGTACGGGGGATACGCAGTATTTT. Translation: CASSLAAASTGDTQYF. The full variable domain, rest sourced from reference TRBV7-2 and TRBJ2-3, is GAGVSQSPSNKVTEKGKDVELRCDPISGHTALYWYRQSLGQGLEFLIYFQGNSAPDKSGLPSDRFSAERTGGSVSTLTIQRTQQEDSAVYLCASSLAAASTGDTQYFGPGTRLTVL.